The 17 T cell receptor beta chains reported below all come from one sample, sequenced in a study of blood T cells in healthy people across ages. Next came a second PCR, run for about 6 to 12 cycles, which used a sample-barcoded 5' primer along with a J-beta primer mix. One entry per CDR3 protein, called by TCRdb with MiXCR from the 5' RACE reads. This table has about 1.5 million distinct CDR3 sequences, 42% appearing once. Sequenced sample: blood. These receptors came from a woman in her late teens or twenties in good health.

The chain joins TRBV6-6 to TRBJ2-1; D perhaps matches TRBD2 (5 bases). With the DNA end fitting TRBJ2-7 better, the J assignment may be wrong. The CDR3 extends over 16 amino acids. The germline V gene has CDR1 MNHNY and CDR2 SVGAGI (reference sequence). CDR3 DNA sequence: TGTGCCAGCAGTTACCCCGGACTTCCATCCTACAATGAGCAGTACTTC. Its protein is CASSYPGLPSYNEQYF.

The table lists this clonotype with a few counts. V and J are TRBV3-1 and TRBJ2-3; perhaps TRBD2 as D (5 bases). CDR1 and CDR2 (germline): LGHDT, YNNKEL (reference sequence). Trimming removed 4 bases from V and 10 bases from J, with 15 bases in between. The CDR3 is 13 residues long. CDR3 residues: CASSPASFLAQYF. The CDR3 DNA sequence: TGTGCCAGCAGCCCCGCTAGCTTCCTAGCGCAGTATTTT.

This clonotype occurred many times. This sequence joins TRBV4-1 and TRBJ2-5; D remains unclear. This CDR3 has 13 residues. Between the trimmed V and J ends, which lost 1 base and 1 base, there was a span of 4 bases. Germline CDR1 reads MGHRA; CDR2 reads YSYEKL. The CDR3 loop is CASSQVFQETQYF. As DNA, the CDR3 is TGCGCCAGCAGCCAAGTTTTCCAAGAGACCCAGTACTTC.

The chain employs TRBV30 and TRBJ1-2; 9 nucleotides match TRBD1. The V segment lost 0 bases and the J segment 4 bases; nucleotides outside the gene matches: 3. The CDR3 has 14 amino acids. Germline CDR1 GTSNPN, CDR2 SVGIG (reference sequence). The CDR3 is CAWSVTGGLYGYTF. CDR3 sequence (DNA): TGTGCCTGGAGTGTAACAGGGGGCCTCTATGGCTACACCTTC.

J is TRBJ2-5 and V is TRBV11-1, with 8 bases fitting TRBD2. CDR1 is SGHAT, CDR2 FQDESV, per germline (reference sequence). Trimming at V came to 3 bases and at J to 5 bases, leaving 8 bases not matched to a gene. This CDR3 spans 15 amino acids. The CDR3: CASSLGGLAVETQYF. CDR3 DNA: TGTGCCAGCAGCTTGGGAGGACTAGCAGTTGAGACCCAGTACTTC.

V usage is TRBV20-1 and J usage is TRBJ1-1; D not resolved. Germline V gene lookup returns CDR1 DFQATT and CDR2 SNEGSKA (reference sequence). With 6 bases removed from V and 7 bases from J, the gap between germline ends came to 12 bases. CDR3 size: 11 residues. CDR3: CSAPREGEAFF. DNA for the CDR3: TGCAGTGCCCCGAGGGAGGGTGAAGCTTTCTTT.

This clonotype was detected a few times. The J gene is TRBJ1-4, the V gene TRBV7-8, with unresolved D. Per the germline V gene, CDR1 is SGHVS and CDR2 is FQNEAQ. V lost 2 bases and J 0 bases, leaving 10 bases between the germline ends. The CDR3 loop spans 16 amino acids. CDR3 amino acids: CASSLNAVATNEKLFF. The CDR3 nucleotides are TGTGCCAGCAGCTTAAATGCAGTCGCAACTAATGAAAAACTGTTTTTT.

The J gene is TRBJ2-7, the V gene TRBV6-6; TRBD2 aligns across 8 bases. This CDR3 region has 16 residues. Germline V gene sequence: CDR1 MNHNY, CDR2 SVGAGI (reference sequence). The V gene end was trimmed by 0 bases and the J gene end by 6 bases; junction bases not matched to a gene: 10. Here the CDR3 reads CASSYSFTGGPSEQYF. As DNA, the CDR3 is TGTGCCAGCAGTTACTCGTTTACGGGGGGGCCTTCCGAGCAGTACTTC.

J is TRBJ2-3 and V is TRBV4-1; tentatively, D is TRBD2 (6 bases). The V end was cut by 1 base, the J end by 3 bases, with 11 bases between. The CDR3 runs to 15 residues. The V gene's germline CDR1 is MGHRA and CDR2 YSYEKL. Here the CDR3 reads CASSQGLAVTDTQYF. CDR3 in DNA: TGCGCCAGCAGCCAAGGGTTAGCGGTTACAGATACGCAGTATTTT.

This clonotype was observed a few times. The gene calls are TRBV20-1 and TRBJ1-1, with no clear D. Germline V CDR1 and CDR2: DFQATT, SNEGSKA (reference sequence). Trimming removed 2 bases at V and 7 bases at J, with 11 bases between. The CDR3 has 12 residues. The CDR3 reads CSARMGYDEAFF. The CDR3 coding sequence is TGCAGTGCTAGAATGGGGTATGATGAAGCTTTCTTT.

In this sample, this clonotype turned up a few times. The chain has TRBV18 and TRBJ1-2; D remains unclear. The CDR3 is 16 amino acids. V was trimmed by 3 bases and J by 4 bases, leaving 18 bases between them. The V gene's germline CDR1 is KGHSH and CDR2 LQKENI. This chain's CDR3 is CASSPTSPEVGYGYTF. The CDR3 DNA follows: TGTGCCAGCTCACCCACTTCCCCGGAGGTGGGCTATGGCTACACCTTC.

This clonotype was detected many times. The chain joins TRBV29-1 to TRBJ2-7, with a weak D call TRBD1 (6 bases). V lost 6 bases and J lost 6, with 18 bases in between. The CDR3 extends over 13 amino acids. The germline gives CDR1 SQVTM, CDR2 ANQGSEA. CDR3 region: CSVRDTRRSEQYF. DNA for the CDR3: TGCAGCGTCCGGGACACCCGTAGGTCCGAGCAGTACTTC.

This clonotype was picked up a small number of times. The CDR3 loop is CSASPVVGGYTF. The CDR3 nucleotides read TGCAGTGCTAGCCCTGTCGTGGGGGGCTACACCTTC. The V and J genes are TRBV20-1 and TRBJ1-2; D is ambiguous. CDR3 length: 12 residues. In germline, CDR1 is DFQATT, CDR2 SNEGSKA (reference sequence). The V and J ends lost 3 bases and 8 bases respectively, with 13 bases between them.

The chain uses TRBV12-3 or TRBV12-4 and TRBJ2-7, with TRBD2 as a possible D gene (6 bases). The CDR3 extends over 14 amino acids. V shed 5 bases and J shed 0 bases, with 11 bases lying between them. In DNA, the CDR3 is TGTGCCAGCAGTGTAAACGGGGGCTCCTACGAGCAGTACTTC. Translated: CASSVNGGSYEQYF.

V gene TRBV7-2 combines with J gene TRBJ2-1, with 7 bases identical to TRBD2. The J segment lost 9 bases and the V segment lost 5 bases, leaving 10 bases of the junction unmatched. CDR3 length: 14 residues. From germline, CDR1 is SGHTA and CDR2 FQGNSA. The CDR3 is CASSRWEGAGEQFF. The CDR3 DNA sequence: TGTGCCAGCAGCCGTTGGGAGGGTGCGGGTGAGCAGTTCTTC.

This clonotype has only a few counts. V and J are TRBV10-3 and TRBJ1-2; 8 bases match TRBD1. CDR3 length: 12 amino acids. Per the germline V gene, CDR1 is ENHRY and CDR2 is SYGVKD. Trimming at V came to 8 bases and at J to 6 bases, leaving 5 bases not matched to a gene. In DNA, the CDR3 is TGTGCCATCCAGACAGGGGAGGATGGCTACACCTTC. Its protein is CAIQTGEDGYTF.

V is TRBV7-2 and J is TRBJ2-1; 8 nucleotides match TRBD1. There are 19 residues in the CDR3. Trimming took 2 bases from V and 5 from J; bases not matched to a gene: 17. The germline CDR1 and CDR2 sequences are SGHTA and FQGNSA. DNA for the CDR3: TGTGCCAGCAGCTTAAATCCGCTCCGGTGGACAGGGACTCACAATGAGCAGTTCTTC. This codes for CASSLNPLRWTGTHNEQFF.